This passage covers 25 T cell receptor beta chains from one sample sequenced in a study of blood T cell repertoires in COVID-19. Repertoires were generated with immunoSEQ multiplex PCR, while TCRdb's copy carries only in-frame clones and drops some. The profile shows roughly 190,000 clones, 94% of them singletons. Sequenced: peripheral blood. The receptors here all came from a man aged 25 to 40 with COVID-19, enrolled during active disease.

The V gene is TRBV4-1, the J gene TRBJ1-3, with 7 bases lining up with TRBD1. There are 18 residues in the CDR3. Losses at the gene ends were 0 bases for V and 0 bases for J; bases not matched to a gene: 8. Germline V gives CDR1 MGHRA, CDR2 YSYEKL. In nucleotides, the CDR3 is TGCGCCAGCAGCCAAGATGGACAGGCCCCTTTCTCTGGAAACACCATATATTTT. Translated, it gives CASSQDGQAPFSGNTIYF.

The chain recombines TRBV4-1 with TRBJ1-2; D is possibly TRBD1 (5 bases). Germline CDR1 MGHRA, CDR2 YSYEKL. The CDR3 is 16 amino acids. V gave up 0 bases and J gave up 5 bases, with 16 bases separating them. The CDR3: CASSQDHWGVEYGYTF. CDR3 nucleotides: TGCGCCAGCAGCCAAGATCATTGGGGGGTGGAGTATGGCTACACCTTC.

This chain's CDR3 is CASSHTTGQGSSGANVLTF. The CDR3 DNA reads as TGCGCCAGCAGCCATACGACAGGGCAGGGGAGCTCTGGGGCCAACGTCCTGACTTTC. This chain uses TRBV4-1 with TRBJ2-6; 7 bases map to TRBD1. CDR3 length: 19 amino acids. Trimming removed 3 bases from V and 0 bases from J; junction bases left unmatched: 11. Looked up from germline, CDR1 is MGHRA and CDR2 is YSYEKL.

CDR3 sequence reads: CASSIDQGTSHQPQHF. In DNA form, the CDR3 reads TGTGCCAGTAGTATAGATCAGGGCACAAGCCATCAGCCCCAGCATTTT. The rearrangement joins TRBV19 to TRBJ1-5, with D perhaps TRBD1 (5 bases). The CDR3 extends over 16 amino acids. Germline CDR1 and CDR2: LNHDA and SQIVND (reference sequence). V lost 0 bases and J lost 5, with 14 bases in between.

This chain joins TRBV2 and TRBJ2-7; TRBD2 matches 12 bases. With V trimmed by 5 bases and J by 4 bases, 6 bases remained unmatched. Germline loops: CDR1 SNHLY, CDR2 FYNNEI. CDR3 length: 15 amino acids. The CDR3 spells CASSFSSGGEYEQYF. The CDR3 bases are TGTGCCAGCAGTTTCTCTAGCGGGGGGGAATACGAGCAGTACTTC. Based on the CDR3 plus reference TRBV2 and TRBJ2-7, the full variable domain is EPEVTQTPSHQVTQMGQEVILRCVPISNHLYFYWYRQILGQKVEFLVSFYNNEISEKSEIFDDQFSVERPDGSNFTLKIRSTKLEDSAMYFCASSFSSGGEYEQYFGPGTRLTVT.

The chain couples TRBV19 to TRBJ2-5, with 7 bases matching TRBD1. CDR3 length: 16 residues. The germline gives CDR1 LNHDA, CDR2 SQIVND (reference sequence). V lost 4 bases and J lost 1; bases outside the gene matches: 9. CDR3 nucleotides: TGTGCCAGTAGTACCGGGACAGCGAAGTCCCAAGAGACCCAGTACTTC. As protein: CASSTGTAKSQETQYF.

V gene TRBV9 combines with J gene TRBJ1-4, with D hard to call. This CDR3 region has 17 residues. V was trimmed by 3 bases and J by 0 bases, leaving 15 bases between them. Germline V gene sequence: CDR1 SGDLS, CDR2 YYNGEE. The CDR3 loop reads CASSAAPPGATNEKLFF. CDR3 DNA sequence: TGTGCCAGCAGCGCCGCCCCGCCGGGAGCAACTAATGAAAAACTGTTTTTT.

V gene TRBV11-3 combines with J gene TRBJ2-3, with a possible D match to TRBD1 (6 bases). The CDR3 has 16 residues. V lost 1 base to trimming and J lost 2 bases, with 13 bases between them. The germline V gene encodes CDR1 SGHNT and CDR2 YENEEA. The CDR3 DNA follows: TGTGCCAGCAGCTTAGGTTTTCGGGACATCACAGATACGCAGTATTTT. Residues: CASSLGFRDITDTQYF.

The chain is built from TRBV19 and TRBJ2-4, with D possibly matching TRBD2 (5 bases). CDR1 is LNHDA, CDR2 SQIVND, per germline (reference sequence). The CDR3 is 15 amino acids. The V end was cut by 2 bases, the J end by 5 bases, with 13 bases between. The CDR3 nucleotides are TGTGCCAGTAGTATAACGGGAATTGGCGAAAACATTCAGTACTTC. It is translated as CASSITGIGENIQYF.

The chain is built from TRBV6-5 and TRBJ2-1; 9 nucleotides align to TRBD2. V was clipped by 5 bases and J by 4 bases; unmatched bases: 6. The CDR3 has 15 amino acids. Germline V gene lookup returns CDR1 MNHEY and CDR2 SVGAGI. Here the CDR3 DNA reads TGTGCCAGCAGTAAAAAGCGGGGGGCTTACAATGAGCAGTTCTTC. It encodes CASSKKRGAYNEQFF.

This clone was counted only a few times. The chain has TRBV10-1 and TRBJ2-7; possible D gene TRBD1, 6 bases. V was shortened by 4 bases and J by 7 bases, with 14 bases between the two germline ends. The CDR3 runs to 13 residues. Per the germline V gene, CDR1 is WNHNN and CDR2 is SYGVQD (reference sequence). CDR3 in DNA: TGCGCCAGCAGTGTACAGGGCATCGGGGAGCAGTACTTC. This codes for CASSVQGIGEQYF.

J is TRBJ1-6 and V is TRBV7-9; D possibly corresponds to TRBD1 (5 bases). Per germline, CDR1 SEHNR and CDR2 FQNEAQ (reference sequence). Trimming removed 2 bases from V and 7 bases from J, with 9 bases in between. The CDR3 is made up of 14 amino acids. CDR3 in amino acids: CASSLSGLNSPLHF. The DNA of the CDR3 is TGTGCCAGCAGCTTATCAGGGCTCAATTCACCCCTCCACTTT.

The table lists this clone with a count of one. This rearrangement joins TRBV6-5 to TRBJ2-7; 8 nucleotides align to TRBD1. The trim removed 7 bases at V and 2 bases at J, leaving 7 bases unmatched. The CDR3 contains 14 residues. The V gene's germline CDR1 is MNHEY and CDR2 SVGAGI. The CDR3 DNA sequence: TGTGCCAGCATTCGACCGGACAGGGCCTACGAGCAGTACTTC. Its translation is CASIRPDRAYEQYF.

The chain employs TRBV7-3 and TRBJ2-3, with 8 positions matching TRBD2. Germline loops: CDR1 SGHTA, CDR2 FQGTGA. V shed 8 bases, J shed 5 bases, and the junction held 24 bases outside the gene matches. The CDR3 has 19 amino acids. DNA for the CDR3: TGTGCCAGCCTCGGCGGGGGGCCAGAAAATGAAGCAAAGGGAGATACGCAGTATTTT. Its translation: CASLGGGPENEAKGDTQYF.

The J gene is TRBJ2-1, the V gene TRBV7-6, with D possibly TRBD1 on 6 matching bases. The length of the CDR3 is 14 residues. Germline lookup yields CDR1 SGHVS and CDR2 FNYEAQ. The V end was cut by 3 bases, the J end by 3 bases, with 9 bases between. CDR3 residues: CASSFGQNYNEQFF. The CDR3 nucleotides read TGTGCCAGCAGCTTTGGACAGAACTACAATGAGCAGTTCTTC. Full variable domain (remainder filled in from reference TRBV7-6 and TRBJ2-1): GAGVSQSPRYKVTKRGQDVALRCDPISGHVSLYWYRQALGQGPEFLTYFNYEAQQDKSGLPNDRFSAERPEGSISTLTIQRTEQRDSAMYRCASSFGQNYNEQFFGPGTRLTVL.

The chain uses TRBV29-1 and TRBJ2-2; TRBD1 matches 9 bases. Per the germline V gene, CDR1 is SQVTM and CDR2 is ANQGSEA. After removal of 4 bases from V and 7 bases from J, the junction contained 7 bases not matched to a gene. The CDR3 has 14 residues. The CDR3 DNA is TGCAGCGTTGTAGCAGGACAGGGGATCGGGGAGCTGTTTTTT. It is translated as CSVVAGQGIGELFF.

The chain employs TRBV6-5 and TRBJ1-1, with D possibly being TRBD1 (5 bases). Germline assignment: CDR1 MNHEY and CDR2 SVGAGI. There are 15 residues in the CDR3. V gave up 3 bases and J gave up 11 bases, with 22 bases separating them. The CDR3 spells CASSYWGAGKGYAFF. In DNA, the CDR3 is TGTGCCAGCAGTTATTGGGGTGCCGGTAAGGGGTACGCTTTCTTT.

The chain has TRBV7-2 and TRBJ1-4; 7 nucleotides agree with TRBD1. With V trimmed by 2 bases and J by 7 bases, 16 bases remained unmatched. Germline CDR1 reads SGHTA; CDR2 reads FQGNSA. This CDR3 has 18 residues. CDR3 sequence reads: CASSLTLEGRGQSEKLFF. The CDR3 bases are TGTGCCAGCAGCTTAACACTAGAAGGACGGGGACAGAGTGAAAAACTGTTTTTT.

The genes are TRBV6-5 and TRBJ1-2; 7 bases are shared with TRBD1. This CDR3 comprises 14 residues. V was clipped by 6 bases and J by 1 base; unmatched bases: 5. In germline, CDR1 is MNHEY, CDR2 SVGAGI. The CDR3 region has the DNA TGTGCCAGCAGCGACCGGGACAGTAACTATGGCTACACCTTC. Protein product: CASSDRDSNYGYTF.

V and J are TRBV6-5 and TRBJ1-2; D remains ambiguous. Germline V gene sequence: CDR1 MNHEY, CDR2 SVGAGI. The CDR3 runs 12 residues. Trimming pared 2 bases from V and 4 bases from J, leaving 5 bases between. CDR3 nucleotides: TGTGCCAGCAGTTACGACATCTATGGCTACACCTTC. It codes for CASSYDIYGYTF.

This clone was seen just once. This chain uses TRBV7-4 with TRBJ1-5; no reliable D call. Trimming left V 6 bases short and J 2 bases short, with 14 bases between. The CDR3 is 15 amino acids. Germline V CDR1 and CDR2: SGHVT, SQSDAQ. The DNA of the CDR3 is TGTGCCAGCAGTTGGGTTGGGGAGGGCAATCAGCCCCAGCATTTT. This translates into CASSWVGEGNQPQHF.

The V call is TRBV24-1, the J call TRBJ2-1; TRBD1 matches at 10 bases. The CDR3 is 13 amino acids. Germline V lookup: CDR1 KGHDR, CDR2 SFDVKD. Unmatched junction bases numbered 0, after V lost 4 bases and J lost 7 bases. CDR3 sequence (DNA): TGTGCCACCAGTGAGGGACAGGGGAATGAGCAGTTCTTC. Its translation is CATSEGQGNEQFF.

The CDR3 here is CASSFSGARQPQHF. The CDR3 nucleotides read TGTGCCAGCAGCTTCTCAGGGGCCCGGCAGCCCCAGCATTTT. The chain joins TRBV5-6 to TRBJ1-5; D perhaps matches TRBD1 (6 bases). V was clipped by 2 bases and J by 7 bases, with 13 bases between them. This CDR3 has 14 amino acids. Germline V gene sequence: CDR1 SGHDT, CDR2 YYEEEE.

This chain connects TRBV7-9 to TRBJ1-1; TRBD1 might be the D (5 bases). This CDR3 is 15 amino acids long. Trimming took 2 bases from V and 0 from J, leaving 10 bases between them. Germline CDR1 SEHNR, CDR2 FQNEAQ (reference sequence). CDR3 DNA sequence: TGTGCCAGCAGCTTAAGCGGGGGTTTGAACACTGAAGCTTTCTTT. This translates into CASSLSGGLNTEAFF.

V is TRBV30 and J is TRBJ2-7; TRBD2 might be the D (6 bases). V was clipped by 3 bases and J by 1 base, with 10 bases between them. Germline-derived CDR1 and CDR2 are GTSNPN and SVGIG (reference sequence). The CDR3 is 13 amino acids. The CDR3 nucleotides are TGTGCCTGGAGCATACGGGGGTCCTACGAGCAGTACTTC. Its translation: CAWSIRGSYEQYF.